This is a list of T cell receptor beta chains from one sample in a study of blood T cell repertoires in COVID-19. Here immunoSEQ multiplex PCR was the method, and the copy in TCRdb shows in-frame clones only, minus some. The repertoire has 150,000 to 200,000 clones, roughly 79% of them found once; the top ten carry approximately 27%. The sequenced sample was peripheral blood. These receptors originate from a woman aged 70 to 79 with acute or convalescent COVID-19. The CDR3 runs from the conserved cysteine through the conserved F or W. A D gene is named only where the DNA matches it firmly. For some rows the clone size is stated as once, few or many, or as a class when expanded; others skip it.

j_call v_call d_call clone_size cdr3_nt cdr3_aa
TRBJ1-1 TRBV10-3 NA few TGTGCCATCAGTGAGTACGAGGGAAACACTGAAGCTTTCTTT CAISEYEGNTEAFF
TRBJ2-5 TRBV24-1 TRBD1 NA TGTGCCACCAGTAGACAGGGTGGCGAGACCCAGTACTTC CATSRQGGETQYF
TRBJ2-1 TRBV4-1 TRBD2 NA TGCGCCAGCAGCCAAGCCCCCGGGACTAGCGTAAACAATGAGCAGTTCTTC CASSQAPGTSVNNEQFF
TRBJ2-7 TRBV5-4 TRBD2 NA TGTGCCAGCAGCTCGGGACTAGCGGGGGGCTTGGAGCAGTACTTC CASSSGLAGGLEQYF
TRBJ1-1 TRBV6-5 TRBD1 NA TGTGCCAGCGCCCGGGACAGGGTCCCGAACACTGAAGCTTTCTTT CASARDRVPNTEAFF
TRBJ2-1 TRBV3-1/TRBV3-2 TRBD2 few TGTGCCAGCAGCCAAGGGACTAGCGAGTTCTTC CASSQGTSEFF
TRBJ1-2 TRBV6-2/TRBV6-3 TRBD1 NA TGTGCCAGCAGTTCACAAGTGCCGGGACAGGGCCTCCTCTTC CASSSQVPGQGLLF
TRBJ1-6 TRBV5-5 NA NA TGTGCCAGCAGCTTGGTCGCAGGGATACCGAATTCACCCCTCCACTTT CASSLVAGIPNSPLHF
TRBJ2-1 TRBV4-1 TRBD2 NA TGCGCCAGCAGCCGGTCGCGGGAGGGCCCCTACAATGAGCAGTTCTTC CASSRSREGPYNEQFF
TRBJ2-3 TRBV2 TRBD2 NA TGTGCCAGCAGCAGACTAGCGGGAGCAGATACGCAGTATTTT CASSRLAGADTQYF
TRBJ2-1 TRBV5-1 NA once TGCGCCAGCAGCTTGGTTCGTGGCACCTTGGCCAATGAGCAGTTCTTC CASSLVRGTLANEQFF
TRBJ2-7 TRBV7-2 TRBD2 few TGTGCCAGCAGCCTCCAAGCGGGAGACTTCTACGAGCAGTACTTC CASSLQAGDFYEQYF
TRBJ1-2 TRBV5-5 NA NA TGTGCCAGCAGCTTGGCGGCCCAACCCGGGGGAAGTGGTGGCTACACCTTC CASSLAAQPGGSGGYTF
TRBJ2-5 TRBV6-1 TRBD1 NA TGTGCCAGCAGTGTGTTTCGGACAGGAGCACAAGAGACCCAGTACTTC CASSVFRTGAQETQYF
TRBJ1-1 TRBV6-4 TRBD1 few TGTGCCAGCAGTGTTACAGGGGATAACACTGAAGCTTTCTTT CASSVTGDNTEAFF
TRBJ1-2 TRBV6-5 NA NA TGTGCCAGTCACAGGGTAGGGTATGGCTACACCTTC CASHRVGYGYTF
TRBJ2-1 TRBV24-1 NA NA TGTGCCACCAGTGATCCAGGGAAGACAGGTTGGAATGAGCAGTTCTTC CATSDPGKTGWNEQFF
TRBJ2-3 TRBV7-6 TRBD2 NA TGTGCCAGCAGCCCTCGGACAGATTCTAGCGGGAGGGCCACAGATACGCAGTATTTT CASSPRTDSSGRATDTQYF
TRBJ2-6 TRBV2 NA NA TGTGCCAGCAGTGAACCCAGGGGCTCTGGGGCCAACGTCCTGACTTTC CASSEPRGSGANVLTF
TRBJ2-2 TRBV5-4 TRBD1 few TGTGCCAGCAGCTTGCGAGGGGGCAACACCGGGGAGCTGTTTTTT CASSLRGGNTGELFF
TRBJ2-7 TRBV3-1/TRBV3-2 TRBD2 NA TGTGCCAGCAGTCGAGCGGGAGGGCCCCACGAGCAGTACTTC CASSRAGGPHEQYF
TRBJ1-1 TRBV2 TRBD1 NA TGTGCCAGCAGTGGGGCGGGACAGAAAGCTTTCTTT CASSGAGQKAFF
TRBJ1-4 TRBV19 TRBD1 NA TGTGCCAGTAGTAACAGGGGGTTGGATGAAAAACTGTTTTTT CASSNRGLDEKLFF
TRBJ2-3 TRBV24-1 TRBD1 NA TGTGCCACCAGCCCCAACAGGGGAAGGGCTACAGATACGCAGTATTTT CATSPNRGRATDTQYF
TRBJ2-7 TRBV6-5 NA NA TGTGCCAGCAGTCAGATACCCTCCGAGACGGGCGAGCAGTACTTC CASSQIPSETGEQYF
TRBJ2-7 TRBV28 NA NA TGTGCCACAACGGACAGCCAAAGAGCCTACGAGCAGTACTTC CATTDSQRAYEQYF
TRBJ2-1 TRBV6-6 TRBD2 NA TGTGCCAGCAGTCGGGCTAGCGGGAGGGCTAGAAGCTACAATGAGCAGTTCTTC CASSRASGRARSYNEQFF
TRBJ2-7 TRBV6-1 NA NA TGTGCCAGCAGTGTTGAATGGAGGGGTCATACCTACGAGCAGTACTTC CASSVEWRGHTYEQYF
TRBJ1-5 TRBV15 TRBD1 NA TGTGCCACCAGCCGGGACAGGGTGTCCGATCAGCCCCAGCATTTT CATSRDRVSDQPQHF
TRBJ1-6 TRBV2 NA NA TGTGCCAGCAGTGAATCGGGTGTCGGCGTAAATTCACCCCTCCACTTT CASSESGVGVNSPLHF
TRBJ2-3 TRBV6-5 NA NA TGTGCCAGCAGCTTACTAGGGGGACGCACAGATACGCAGTATTTT CASSLLGGRTDTQYF
TRBJ1-3 TRBV2 NA NA TGTGCCAGCGGGGGGGGACGGAGCTCTGGAAACACCATATATTTT CASGGGRSSGNTIYF
TRBJ2-7 TRBV3-1/TRBV3-2 TRBD2 NA TGTGCCAGCAGCCAAGGACTAGCGGGAGGGCCGCTCAACGAGCAGTACTTC CASSQGLAGGPLNEQYF
TRBJ2-7 TRBV3-1/TRBV3-2 TRBD2 NA TGTGCCAGCAGCCAGCTGCTTCCGGGACTAGCGGGAGGGTACTCTTCCTACGAGCAGTACTTC CASSQLLPGLAGGYSSYEQYF
TRBJ2-3 TRBV19 NA NA TGTGCCAGTAGTATAAACCCAGGGACAAGCACAGATACGCAGTATTTT CASSINPGTSTDTQYF
TRBJ2-1 TRBV5-1 TRBD2 few TGCGCCAGCAGGGCGGGACTAAACAATGAGCAGTTCTTC CASRAGLNNEQFF
TRBJ2-1 TRBV10-1 NA NA TGCGCCAGCAGTGAGTCGAAAGGGGCGGGAAGCGGCCAGTTCTTC CASSESKGAGSGQFF
TRBJ2-1 TRBV6-5 TRBD2 NA TGTGCCAGCACCGCGGGAGGGCCTTACAATGAGCAGTTCTTC CASTAGGPYNEQFF
TRBJ1-1 TRBV5-4 TRBD1 NA TGTGCCAGCAGCCCACCGGGACAGGGGAGCACTGAAGCTTTCTTT CASSPPGQGSTEAFF
TRBJ2-7 TRBV12-3/TRBV12-4 TRBD1 NA TGTGCCAGCAGGGGGACAGGGGGCGCCGGGCAGTACTTC CASRGTGGAGQYF
TRBJ1-5 TRBV2 NA NA TGTGCCAGCAGGCGGGACGTCAATCAGCCCCAGCATTTT CASRRDVNQPQHF
TRBJ1-1 TRBV29-1 NA NA TGCAGCGCCGACTTAAACACTGAAGCTTTCTTT CSADLNTEAFF
TRBJ2-5 TRBV7-9 NA NA TGTGCCGGCCGGTCTCGGGTCCAAGAGACCCAGTACTTC CAGRSRVQETQYF
TRBJ2-3 TRBV27 NA NA TGTGCCAGCAGTTCTGTCGGTGGAGGCTGGACGCAGTATTTT CASSSVGGGWTQYF
TRBJ2-2 TRBV6-5 TRBD1 NA TGTGCCAGCCCGGGACAGGCGAACACCGGGGAGCTGTTTTTT CASPGQANTGELFF